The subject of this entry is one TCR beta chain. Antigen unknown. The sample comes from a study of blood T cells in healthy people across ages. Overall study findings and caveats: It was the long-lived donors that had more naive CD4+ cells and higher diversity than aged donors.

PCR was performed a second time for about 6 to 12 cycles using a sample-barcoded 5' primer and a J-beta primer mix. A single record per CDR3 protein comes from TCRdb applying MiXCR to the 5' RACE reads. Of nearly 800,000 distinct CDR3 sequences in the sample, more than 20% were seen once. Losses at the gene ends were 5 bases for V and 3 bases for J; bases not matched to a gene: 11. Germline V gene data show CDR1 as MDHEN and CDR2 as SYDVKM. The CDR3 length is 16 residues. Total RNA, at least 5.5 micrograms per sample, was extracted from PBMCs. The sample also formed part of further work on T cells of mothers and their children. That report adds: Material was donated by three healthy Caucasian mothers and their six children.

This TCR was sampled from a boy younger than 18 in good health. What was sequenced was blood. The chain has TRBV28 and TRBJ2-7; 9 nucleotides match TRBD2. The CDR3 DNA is TGTGCCAGCAGTGGGGGGGATAGCGGGAGTTACTACGAGCAGTACTTC. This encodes CASSGGDSGSYYEQYF.